Given below is one T cell receptor (beta chain) in context. There is no known antigen for this receptor. No much larger clonotype is one base removed from it; base qualities were not supplied. The library relied on the immunoSEQ multiplex PCR assay. Alongside multiparametric flow cytometry, deep sequencing of rearranged TCR beta loci was used to profile the T cell repertoires. The clones in this table, taken by TCRdb from immuneACCESS, are in-frame only. Not every clone is retained; where verified, under half of the shortfall comes from an unresolved V gene, and the cause of the rest is unknown. Recorded for this sample are over 50,000 clones; roughly 86% of them occurred a single time. The ten largest clones add up to roughly 2.1% of the sample. The germline V gene sets CDR1 to SGHTS and CDR2 to YDEGEE. Trimming removed 3 bases from V and 6 bases from J; the gene matches leave 0 bases unexplained. The CDR3, cysteine through phenylalanine, is 13 amino acids long. Only CDR3 DNA is held: 39 bases, read in frame from base 1.

The source of the sample is a study of lymphopenia after photon versus proton radiotherapy (dated by TCRdb to between 2018 and 2020). The study in broad terms: Photon and proton radiation therapy were compared by the study for their immunological effects in patients with gastrointestinal tumors who developed high-grade lymphopenia. The goal of the study was to describe how the two radiation modalities differ in their effects on the immune system. The cohort included approximately 22 patients with gastrointestinal tumors who developed lymphopenia after receiving either photon or proton therapy.

The investigation overall reported the following: The survival association was assessed only in patients who died, and better survival with proton therapy was presented by the authors as a possibility rather than a demonstrated result. Across the cohort, a larger post-nadir drop in TCR diversity was inversely correlated with overall survival time among patients who died. After the lymphocyte count nadir, repertoires from photon-treated patients showed oligoclonal expansion, particularly of CD8+ Temra cells, and this expansion drove the decline in diversity. During treatment, patients who received proton therapy stayed relatively stable, whereas patients who received photon therapy lost naive T cells and TCR diversity and gained effector/memory populations.

The chain couples TRBV5-8 to TRBJ2-2; 9 of the junction bases match TRBD1. The receptor comes from a man in his forties with gastric cancer. Specimen: peripheral blood, collected from a patient treated with photon-based radiotherapy. The DNA is as follows: TGTGCCAGCAGCTGGACAGGGGCCGGGGAGCTGTTTTTT. This gives the protein CASSWTGAGELFF.